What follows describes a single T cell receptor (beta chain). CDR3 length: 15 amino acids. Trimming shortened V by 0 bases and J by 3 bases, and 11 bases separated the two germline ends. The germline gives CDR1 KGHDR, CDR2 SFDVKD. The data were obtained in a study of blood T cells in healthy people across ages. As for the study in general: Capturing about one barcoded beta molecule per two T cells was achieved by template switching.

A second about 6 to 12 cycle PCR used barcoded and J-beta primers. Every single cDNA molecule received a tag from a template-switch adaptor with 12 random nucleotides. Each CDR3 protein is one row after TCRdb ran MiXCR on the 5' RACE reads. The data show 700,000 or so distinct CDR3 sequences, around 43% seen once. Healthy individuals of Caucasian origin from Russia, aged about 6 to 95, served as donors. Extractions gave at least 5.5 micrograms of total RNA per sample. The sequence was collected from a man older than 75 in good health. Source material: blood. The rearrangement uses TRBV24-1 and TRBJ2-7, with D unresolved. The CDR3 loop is CATSDLLGDLYEQYF. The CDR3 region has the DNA TGTGCCACCAGTGATTTGTTAGGTGACCTCTACGAGCAGTACTTC.